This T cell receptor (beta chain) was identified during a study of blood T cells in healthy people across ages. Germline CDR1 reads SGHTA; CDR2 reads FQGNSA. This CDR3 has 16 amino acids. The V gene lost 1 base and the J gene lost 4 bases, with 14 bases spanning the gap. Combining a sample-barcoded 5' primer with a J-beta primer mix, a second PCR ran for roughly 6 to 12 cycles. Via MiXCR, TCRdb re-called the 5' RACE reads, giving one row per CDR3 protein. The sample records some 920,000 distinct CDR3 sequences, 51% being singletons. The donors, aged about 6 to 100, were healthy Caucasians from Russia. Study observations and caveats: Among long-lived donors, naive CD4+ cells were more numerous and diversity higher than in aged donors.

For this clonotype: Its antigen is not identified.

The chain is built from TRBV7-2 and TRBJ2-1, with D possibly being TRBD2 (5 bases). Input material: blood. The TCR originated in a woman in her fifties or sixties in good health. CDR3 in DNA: TGTGCCAGCAGCTTAGATCTGACGGGGAGATACAATGAGCAGTTCTTC. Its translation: CASSLDLTGRYNEQFF.